The 9 T cell receptor beta chains given below trace back to one sample, sequenced in a study of beta chain features in type 1 diabetes. Every bit of the isolated RNA underwent reverse transcription, so sequencing read expressed TCRB transcripts. Profiled with immunoSEQ multiplex PCR; TCRdb holds only in-frame clones, not every one. The table lists 450,000 to 550,000 clones, roughly 30% of them singletons, with around 0.065% in the top ten. The sequenced sample consisted of naive CD4+ T cells from blood. The receptors were gathered from a man aged 18-30 years in good health.

The gene calls are TRBV10-3 and TRBJ2-7; D may be TRBD2 (5 bases). CDR3 length: 18 residues. Trimming shortened V by 2 bases and J by 5 bases, and 25 bases separated the two germline ends. Per the germline V gene, CDR1 is ENHRY and CDR2 is SYGVKD. The CDR3 coding sequence is TGTGCCATCAGTGAGAGCGGCCTGGTTAGCGTTGGAGAGCACGAGCAGTACTTC. Translating gives CAISESGLVSVGEHEQYF.

This clone turned up a few times. The rearrangement joins TRBV28 to TRBJ2-1, with D possibly matching TRBD2 (6 bases). Germline V gene lookup returns CDR1 MDHEN and CDR2 SYDVKM. Deletions cut 7 bases from V and 8 bases from J, with 21 bases between. The CDR3 consists of 15 residues. Here the CDR3 DNA reads TGTGCCAGCACTACCAGACTAGTTAAGATCCATGAGCAGTTCTTC. Encoded protein: CASTTRLVKIHEQFF.

The V gene is TRBV29-1, the J gene TRBJ2-1; D gene unclear. CDR1 is SQVTM, CDR2 ANQGSEA, per germline. CDR3 length equals 13 residues. V gave up 4 bases and J gave up 5 bases, with 12 bases separating them. CDR3 sequence (DNA): TGCAGCGTTGCCGGACGCCTCAACAATGAGCAGTTCTTC. Translated: CSVAGRLNNEQFF.

The CDR3 sequence: CAWRPTGTSVDIQYF. The CDR3 DNA follows: TGTGCCTGGAGACCCACGGGGACTAGCGTGGACATTCAGTACTTC. V and J are TRBV30 and TRBJ2-4; 10 nucleotides match TRBD2. Trimming at V came to 3 bases and at J to 8 bases, leaving 10 bases not matched to a gene. The CDR3 is 15 residues long. CDR1 is GTSNPN, CDR2 SVGIG, per germline (reference sequence).

The chain has TRBV4-3 and TRBJ2-5, with TRBD1 as a possible D gene (6 bases). Germline CDR1 and CDR2: LGHNA and YSLEER. The CDR3 is made up of 14 amino acids. Trimming cost V 4 bases and J 3 bases, with 12 bases left between them. CDR3 in amino acids: CASSLLGQKETQYF. The DNA of the CDR3 is TGCGCCAGCAGCCTTCTTGGACAGAAAGAGACCCAGTACTTC.

This clone was counted only a few times. V and J are TRBV2 and TRBJ2-4, with 9 bases fitting TRBD1. Germline values: CDR1 SNHLY, CDR2 FYNNEI. The ends lost 6 bases at V and 6 bases at J; junction bases unmatched: 9. This CDR3 comprises 15 residues. CDR3 loop: CASRNPGQGANIQYF. Written as DNA, the CDR3 is TGTGCCAGCAGAAACCCGGGACAGGGCGCAAACATTCAGTACTTC.

Only a few counts were recorded for this clone. The chain links TRBV2 to TRBJ2-3; TRBD2 aligns across 13 bases. There are 15 residues in the CDR3. V shed 6 bases, J shed 4 bases, and the junction held 4 bases outside the gene matches. Germline V CDR1 and CDR2: SNHLY, FYNNEI. Here the CDR3 DNA reads TGTGCCAGCAGGATACTAGCGGGAGGGCCAGATACGCAGTATTTT. Amino acids: CASRILAGGPDTQYF.

The rearrangement uses TRBV21-1 and TRBJ2-1; the table assigns TRBD1, which was not confirmed against the DNA. TRBV21-1 is described as a pseudogene. The CDR3 has 15 amino acids. As DNA, the CDR3 is TGTGCCAGCAGCAGACAGGGGGACTCCTACAATGAGCAGTTCTTC. This gives the protein CASSRQGDSYNEQFF.

This clone was detected a few times. This chain connects TRBV29-1 to TRBJ1-2; D uncertain. The CDR3 sequence is 11 residues long. The ends were cut back, 3 bases at V and 4 bases at J, with 6 bases in the middle. Germline loops: CDR1 SQVTM, CDR2 ANQGSEA. The CDR3 sequence: CSVDRIYGYTF. DNA for the CDR3: TGCAGCGTTGATCGAATCTATGGCTACACCTTC.